The 31 T cell receptor beta chains presented below share a single source sample, sequenced in a study of Graves' ophthalmopathy and Graves' hyperthyroidism (dated by TCRdb to between 2017 and 2018). Sequencing was carried out with an Illumina HiSeq 2000. TCR beta CDR3 regions were amplified from RNA transcripts for repertoire sequencing. A first-round RT-PCR used HTBI primers with the Qiagen OneStep RT-PCR kit, followed by a second-round multiplex PCR, size selection and purification. TCRdb redid the processing of the public reads, applying fastp at Q25 and MiXCR, and retained in-frame beta chains. Rows merge per CDR3 protein into single entries with the most common DNA and genes. Across this sample there are roughly 380,000 distinct CDR3 sequences, with approximately 15% seen only once. The top ten clonotypes cover about 7% of the sample. Material: peripheral blood. These receptors came from a young woman with stable Graves' hyperthyroidism. Donor details come from another sample of the same person, matched by shared clones.

In this sample, this clonotype turned up a few times. The junction does not match germline at one end; this may be a read error. This rearrangement joins TRBV12-3 or TRBV12-4 to TRBJ2-6; D is unclear. The CDR3 contains 15 residues. Here the CDR3 DNA reads TGTGTCAGCAGTTTTGAGGACTCTGGGGCCAACGTCCTGACTTTC. As protein: CVSSFEDSGANVLTF.

This clonotype was detected once. The V and J genes are TRBV12-3 or TRBV12-4 and TRBJ1-1; D is unresolved. V shed 3 bases and J shed 5 bases, with 10 bases lying between them. The CDR3 covers 13 residues. For the CDR3, the DNA is TGTGCCAGCAGTTTTTTACCGGAAACTGAAGCTTTCTTT. This codes for CASSFLPETEAFF.

There are many counts of this clonotype. At one end the junction does not follow the germline gene, possibly because of a read error. The J gene is TRBJ2-4, the V gene TRBV20-1; D is unresolved. Germline V lookup: CDR1 DFQATT, CDR2 SNEGSKA (reference sequence). This CDR3 is 13 amino acids long. The CDR3 DNA is TGCAGTGCTAGAGTCGGGTTGGCAAACATTAAGTACTTC. It yields the protein CSARVGLANIKYF.

The table lists this clonotype with many counts. The rearrangement links TRBV19 to TRBJ1-2; 7 nucleotides line up with TRBD1. This CDR3 spans 15 amino acids. V lost 3 bases to trimming and J lost 5 bases; unmatched junction nucleotides: 9. CDR1 and CDR2 (germline): LNHDA, SQIVND (reference sequence). The DNA of the CDR3 is TGTGCCAGTAGTATTAGTACGGGACAGCTATATGGCTACACCTTC. It translates to CASSISTGQLYGYTF.

This clonotype appeared a few times. The genes are TRBV5-5 and TRBJ1-2; TRBD1 might be the D (5 bases). Per the germline V gene, CDR1 is SGHKS and CDR2 is YYEKEE (reference sequence). CDR3 length: 14 amino acids. Trimming stripped 0 bases from V and 2 bases from J, with 8 bases between. The CDR3 protein is CASSLGGDNYGYTF. The CDR3, as DNA: TGTGCCAGCAGCTTGGGAGGGGACAACTATGGCTACACCTTC.

This clonotype was observed many times. The chain combines TRBV20-1 with TRBJ2-7; D might be TRBD2 (6 bases). The germline V and J ends were trimmed by 5 bases and 1 base, with 12 bases remaining between them. The CDR3 is 13 amino acids. Germline CDR1 DFQATT, CDR2 SNEGSKA (reference sequence). Here the CDR3 reads CSALPGGSYEQYF. DNA of the CDR3: TGCAGTGCTTTACCTGGGGGGTCCTACGAGCAGTACTTC.

A note on this clonotype: A much bigger clone sits one base away, suggesting this may be a read error. V usage is TRBV27 and J usage is TRBJ1-5; 7 bases line up with TRBD1. Germline V gene lookup returns CDR1 MNHEY and CDR2 SMNVEV (reference sequence). This CDR3 region has 15 residues. In nucleotides, the CDR3 is TGTGCCAGCAGTGGCACCCGGGACAGCAATCAGCCCCATCATTTT. Translated: CASSGTRDSNQPHHF.

The table lists this clonotype with a count of one. Given a much more abundant clone one base away, this may be a read error. V is TRBV11-3 and J is TRBJ2-7, with D hard to call. Germline CDR1 reads SGHNT; CDR2 reads YENEEA. The CDR3 covers 13 residues. CDR3 loop: CARSRLQVYEQYF. The CDR3 coding sequence is TGTGCCCGCAGCCGTCTCCAAGTCTACGAGCAGTACTTC.

This clonotype was counted ten times or more. The chain is built from TRBV6-2 or TRBV6-3 and TRBJ2-7; a possible D gene is TRBD1 (6 bases). Looked up from germline, CDR1 is MNHEY and CDR2 is SVGEGT. Trimming shortened V by 6 bases and J by 3 bases, and 12 bases separated the two germline ends. CDR3 length equals 13 residues. CDR3 sequence: CASSRGGVYEQYF. The CDR3 nucleotides are TGTGCCAGCAGCCGAGGGGGTGTCTACGAGCAGTACTTC.

This clonotype was counted at least ten times. The chain has TRBV12-3 or TRBV12-4 and TRBJ1-6, with 11 bases lining up with TRBD1. Trimming removed 6 bases from V and 3 bases from J; junction bases left unmatched: 4. The CDR3 is 16 amino acids. The chain's CDR3 is CASSPGTGGYNSPLHF. CDR3 bases: TGTGCCAGCAGCCCTGGGACAGGGGGCTATAATTCACCCCTCCACTTT.

In this sample, this clonotype turned up many times. The genes are TRBV4-1 and TRBJ2-5; D remains unclear. CDR3 length: 15 amino acids. The germline gives CDR1 MGHRA, CDR2 YSYEKL. The V end was cut by 4 bases, the J end by 2 bases, with 14 bases between. This CDR3 is CASSRTKTPQETQYF. The CDR3 nucleotides are TGCGCCAGCAGCCGAACTAAGACCCCGCAAGAGACCCAGTACTTC.

This clonotype was counted many times. The chain recombines TRBV6-2 or TRBV6-3 with TRBJ1-1, with D possibly being TRBD1 (6 bases). Germline CDR1 reads MNHEY; CDR2 reads SVGEGT. This CDR3 is 19 amino acids long. Trimming took off 7 bases at V and 0 bases at J, with 27 bases between the two ends. CDR3 coding DNA: TGTGCCAGCACCTTCAAAGGGATGGGGGCAGGGTTAGTGAACACTGAAGCTTTCTTT. This translates into CASTFKGMGAGLVNTEAFF.

This clonotype has just a few counts. V and J are TRBV5-6 and TRBJ1-1, with D tentatively TRBD1 (5 bases). CDR1 SGHDT and CDR2 YYEEEE come from the germline V gene. V was cut by 6 bases and J by 3 bases, with 15 bases left in between. CDR3 length: 14 residues. CDR3 protein: CASNNPPGDTEAFF. In DNA form, the CDR3 reads TGTGCCAGCAATAACCCACCGGGGGACACTGAAGCTTTCTTT.

This clonotype was counted many times. The chain links TRBV19 to TRBJ1-2; D may be TRBD1 (6 bases). Germline V gene sequence: CDR1 LNHDA, CDR2 SQIVND (reference sequence). The CDR3 totals 11 residues. V lost 6 bases and J lost 7, with 9 bases in between. The CDR3 is CASSTGTGYTF. The CDR3 nucleotides read TGTGCCAGTAGCACAGGGACTGGCTACACCTTC.

Ten or more counts support this clonotype. The chain links TRBV29-1 to TRBJ2-7, with D possibly TRBD2 on 6 matching bases. Germline CDR1 is SQVTM and CDR2 is ANQGSEA. This CDR3 is 13 amino acids long. V shed 7 bases and J shed 2 bases, with 15 bases lying between them. CDR3 sequence: CSARSGETYEQYF. CDR3 nucleotides: TGCAGCGCCCGTTCGGGGGAGACCTACGAGCAGTACTTC.

This clonotype came up many times. The chain joins TRBV5-1 to TRBJ1-1; D unclear. The germline V gene has CDR1 SGHRS and CDR2 YFSETQ. The V end lost 2 bases, the J end lost 2 bases, and 16 bases lay between the germline ends. The CDR3 loop spans 16 amino acids. The CDR3 sequence: CASSLALLGSNTEAFF. CDR3 DNA sequence: TGCGCCAGCAGCTTAGCCCTCCTGGGGAGTAACACTGAAGCTTTCTTT.

This clonotype was seen repeatedly, ten times or more. The V gene is TRBV5-1, the J gene TRBJ1-2; no firm D call. There are 13 residues in the CDR3. With 0 bases removed from V and 8 bases from J, the gap between germline ends came to 11 bases. The germline gives CDR1 SGHRS, CDR2 YFSETQ. The CDR3 DNA follows: TGCGCCAGCAGCTTGGGTCTCGCGGGCGGCTACACCTTC. Protein sequence: CASSLGLAGGYTF.

This clonotype was seen repeatedly, ten times or more. The genes are TRBV5-1 and TRBJ2-5; D may be TRBD1 (6 bases). The CDR3 contains 13 residues. Germline V gene lookup returns CDR1 SGHRS and CDR2 YFSETQ. Trimming removed 5 bases from V and 1 base from J, with 9 bases in between. The CDR3 protein is CASSPDSQETQYF. The CDR3 region has the DNA TGCGCCAGCAGTCCGGACAGCCAAGAGACCCAGTACTTC. Using reference TRBV5-1 and TRBJ2-5 for the parts outside the CDR3, the full variable domain is KAGVTQTPRYLIKTRGQQVTLSCSPISGHRSVSWYQQTPGQGLQFLFEYFSETQRNKGNFPGRFSGRQFSNSRSEMNVSTLELGDSALYLCASSPDSQETQYFGPGTRLLVL.

This clonotype was seen many times. This sequence joins TRBV6-1 and TRBJ2-6; D is unclear. V lost 6 bases, J lost 0 bases, and 6 bases lay in between. Looked up from germline, CDR1 is MNHNS and CDR2 is SASEGT. This CDR3 comprises 14 residues. The CDR3 is CASSASSGANVLTF. CDR3 DNA: TGTGCCAGCAGCGCAAGCTCTGGGGCCAACGTCCTGACTTTC.

This rearrangement joins TRBV27 to TRBJ1-5; 9 bases are a match to TRBD1. The CDR3 consists of 14 residues. V gave up 8 bases and J gave up 4 bases; unmatched junction bases: 6. Germline values: CDR1 MNHEY, CDR2 SMNVEV (reference sequence). The CDR3 DNA sequence: TGTGCCAGCCCTTCCGACAGGGGGAATCAGCCCCAGCATTTT. As protein: CASPSDRGNQPQHF.

This clonotype was seen at least ten times. The rearrangement joins TRBV6-5 to TRBJ1-1, with 8 positions matching TRBD1. The CDR3 consists of 15 residues. CDR1 is MNHEY, CDR2 SVGAGI, per germline. The ends lost 0 bases at V and 5 bases at J; junction bases unmatched: 5. CDR3 residues: CASSYSRTGRTEAFF. DNA of the CDR3: TGTGCCAGCAGTTACTCGCGGACAGGGAGAACTGAAGCTTTCTTT.

This chain uses TRBV12-3 or TRBV12-4 with TRBJ2-7, with D unresolved. This CDR3 comprises 12 residues. With 7 bases removed from V and 7 bases from J, the gap between germline ends came to 14 bases. This CDR3 reads CASTSLFGEQYF. The CDR3 DNA sequence: TGTGCCAGCACCTCCCTTTTTGGTGAGCAGTACTTC.

This clonotype was observed at least ten times. The chain recombines TRBV6-1 with TRBJ1-5, with 8 bases fitting TRBD1. The CDR3 has 16 amino acids. Germline assignment: CDR1 MNHNS and CDR2 SASEGT. J was trimmed by 7 bases and V by 0 bases; bases with no gene match: 8. CDR3 region: CASSEAIDRGGQPQHF. In DNA, the CDR3 is TGTGCCAGCAGTGAAGCGATCGACAGGGGAGGACAGCCCCAGCATTTT.

At least ten counts were recorded for this clonotype. The chain recombines TRBV27 with TRBJ1-2; 9 bases are a match to TRBD1. The CDR3 runs 15 residues. Germline trimming cut 6 bases from V and 7 bases from J; bases unmatched to any gene: 12. CDR1 MNHEY and CDR2 SMNVEV come from the germline V gene (reference sequence). Written as DNA, the CDR3 is TGTGCCAGCAGCCCCATGTGGACAGGGGAGGGTGGCTACACCTTC. It codes for CASSPMWTGEGGYTF.

There are a few counts of this clonotype. This chain connects TRBV27 to TRBJ2-7; D is unclear. The CDR3 covers 16 residues. The germline CDR1 and CDR2 sequences are MNHEY and SMNVEV (reference sequence). The V and J ends lost 0 bases and 5 bases respectively, with 17 bases between them. The CDR3 sequence is CASSLSGSLAGDEQYF. DNA for the CDR3: TGTGCCAGCAGTTTATCTGGGTCCCTCGCTGGTGACGAGCAGTACTTC.

This clonotype occurred many times. V usage is TRBV5-1 and J usage is TRBJ1-2, with unresolved D. The CDR3 has 14 amino acids. V lost 0 bases and J 8 bases, leaving 14 bases between the germline ends. Germline-derived CDR1 and CDR2 are SGHRS and YFSETQ. The CDR3 DNA reads TGCGCCAGCAGCTTGGTGGAGGGCGCGGAAGGCTACACCTTC. It codes for CASSLVEGAEGYTF.

Many counts were recorded for this clonotype. This chain uses TRBV12-3 or TRBV12-4 with TRBJ2-2, with 7 nucleotides matching TRBD1. The CDR3 has 15 amino acids. Unmatched junction bases numbered 8, after V lost 7 bases and J lost 3 bases. In DNA form, the CDR3 reads TGTGCCAGCATCACCCGGGACAGATACACCGGGGAGCTGTTTTTT. Translation: CASITRDRYTGELFF.

This rearrangement joins TRBV11-2 to TRBJ1-2; maybe TRBD1 (5 bases). Per the germline V gene, CDR1 is SGHAT and CDR2 is FQNNGV. This CDR3 spans 13 amino acids. The V and J ends lost 3 bases and 5 bases respectively, with 10 bases between them. The CDR3 DNA follows: TGTGCCAGCAGCTTGGGACGTGTTTATGGCTACACCTTC. It codes for CASSLGRVYGYTF.

This clonotype was recorded many times. The V gene is TRBV11-1, the J gene TRBJ1-1; a weak D match, TRBD1 (5 bases). This CDR3 contains 15 residues. In germline, CDR1 is SGHAT, CDR2 FQDESV (reference sequence). V lost 2 bases and J lost 0, with 10 bases in between. This CDR3 reads CASSLRRGMNTEAFF. The CDR3 DNA follows: TGTGCCAGCAGCTTAAGGAGGGGAATGAACACTGAAGCTTTCTTT.

This clonotype appeared many times. The chain is built from TRBV12-3 or TRBV12-4 and TRBJ2-6; a weak D match, TRBD1 (5 bases). The CDR3 has 16 amino acids. Trimming removed 5 bases at V and 2 bases at J, with 13 bases between. CDR3 in amino acids: CASSKTEVTGANVLTF. The CDR3 coding sequence is TGTGCCAGCAGTAAGACAGAAGTCACTGGGGCCAACGTCCTGACTTTC.

In this sample, this clonotype turned up many times. This chain connects TRBV24-1 to TRBJ2-5; D is unclear. V lost 3 bases and J lost 4, with 17 bases in between. The germline V gene has CDR1 KGHDR and CDR2 SFDVKD. The CDR3 has 16 amino acids. The CDR3 DNA follows: TGTGCCACCAGTGATCCACGAAGGGCGGTCGGAGAGACCCAGTACTTC. It encodes CATSDPRRAVGETQYF.